This T cell receptor (beta chain) originates from a study of human T cells and chemical hapten exposure. The study used a library that attached unique molecular identifiers to individual cDNA molecules. TCRdb reanalysed the 5' RACE reads using MiXCR and keeps one entry per CDR3 protein. The data contain 110,000 or so distinct CDR3 sequences, around 20% of them singletons. Total RNA was isolated from whole blood that had not been fractionated. The CDR3 has 14 amino acids. CDR1 GTSNPN and CDR2 SVGIG come from the germline V gene (reference sequence). Trimming took off 5 bases at V and 4 bases at J, with 15 bases between the two ends. In its sample, this clonotype was seen a few times.

The source of this sequence is a human donor in good health. The genes are TRBV30 and TRBJ1-5; D is unclear. The DNA of the CDR3 is TGTGCCTGGCGCTCAGGCAGTGGTAATCAGCCCCAGCATTTT. It is translated as CAWRSGSGNQPQHF. Looking up the rest from reference TRBV30 and TRBJ1-5 gives the full variable domain: SQTIHQWPATLVQPVGSPLSLECTVEGTSNPNLYWYRQAAGRGLQLLFYSVGIGQISSEVPQNLSASRPQDRQFILSSKKLLLSDSGFYLCAWRSGSGNQPQHFGDGTRLSIL.